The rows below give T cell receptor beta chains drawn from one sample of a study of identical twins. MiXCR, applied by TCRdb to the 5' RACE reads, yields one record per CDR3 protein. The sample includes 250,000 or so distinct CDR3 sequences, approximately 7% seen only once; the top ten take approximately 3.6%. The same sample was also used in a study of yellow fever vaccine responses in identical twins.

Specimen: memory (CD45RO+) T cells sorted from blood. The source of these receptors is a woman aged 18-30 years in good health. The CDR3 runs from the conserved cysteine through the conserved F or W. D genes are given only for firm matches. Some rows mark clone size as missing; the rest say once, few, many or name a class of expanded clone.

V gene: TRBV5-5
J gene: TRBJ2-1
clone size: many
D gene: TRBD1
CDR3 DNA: TGTGCCAGCAGCCCGACAGGGTTAGCCTACAATGAGCAGTTCTTC
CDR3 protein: CASSPTGLAYNEQFF

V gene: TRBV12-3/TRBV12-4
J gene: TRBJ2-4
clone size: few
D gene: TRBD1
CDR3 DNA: TGTGCCAGCAGACGCCGGGGACAGAGCAAAAACATTCAGTACTTC
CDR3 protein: CASRRRGQSKNIQYF

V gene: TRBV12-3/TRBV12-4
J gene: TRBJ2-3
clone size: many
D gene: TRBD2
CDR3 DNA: TGTGCCAGCAGTTTAAGCGGGAGGGCCGGAGGAGATACGCAGTATTTT
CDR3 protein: CASSLSGRAGGDTQYF

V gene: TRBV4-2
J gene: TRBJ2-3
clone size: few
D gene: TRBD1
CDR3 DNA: TGTGCCAGCAGCCCACATAGGGGACAGGGCCCAGATACGCAGTATTTT
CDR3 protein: CASSPHRGQGPDTQYF

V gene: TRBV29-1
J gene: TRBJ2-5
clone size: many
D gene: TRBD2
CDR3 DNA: TGCAGCGTTGAAGATCGGAGGACTAGCGGGAGGACACAAGAGACCCAGTACTTC
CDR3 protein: CSVEDRRTSGRTQETQYF

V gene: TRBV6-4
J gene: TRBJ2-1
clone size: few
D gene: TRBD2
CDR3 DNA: TGTGCCAGCAGCCCGGGGGCTAGCGGGAGAAGTGAGCAGTTCTTC
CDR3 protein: CASSPGASGRSEQFF

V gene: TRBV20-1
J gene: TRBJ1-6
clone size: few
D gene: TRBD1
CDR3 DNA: TGCAGTGCTCCCAGCGGACGGGACAGGGTCTCACCCCTCCACTTT
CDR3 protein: CSAPSGRDRVSPLHF

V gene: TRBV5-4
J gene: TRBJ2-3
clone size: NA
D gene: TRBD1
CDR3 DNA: TGTGCCAGCAGCACCGGGACAGAAACAGATACGCAGTATTTT
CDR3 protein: CASSTGTETDTQYF

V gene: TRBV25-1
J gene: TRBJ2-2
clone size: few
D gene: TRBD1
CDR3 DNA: TGTGCCAGCACGTCCGGACAGGGGAACACCGGGGAGCTGTTTTTT
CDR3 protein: CASTSGQGNTGELFF

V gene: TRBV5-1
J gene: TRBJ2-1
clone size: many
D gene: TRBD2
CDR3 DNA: TGCGCCAGCAGCTTGGCTAGCGGGAGGTCGCGGTTCTTC
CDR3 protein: CASSLASGRSRFF

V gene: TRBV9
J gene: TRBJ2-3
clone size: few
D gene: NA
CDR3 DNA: TGTGCCAGCAGCGTAGAGGGGGGCCTCTCAGATACGCAGTATTTT
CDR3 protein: CASSVEGGLSDTQYF

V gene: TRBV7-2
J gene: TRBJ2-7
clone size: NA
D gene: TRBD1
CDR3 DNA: TGTGCCAGCAGCTTAGTGGGGACAGGGGTCCCTCGGTACGAGCAGTACTTC
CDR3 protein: CASSLVGTGVPRYEQYF

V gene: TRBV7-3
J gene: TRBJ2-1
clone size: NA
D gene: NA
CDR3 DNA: TGTGCCAGCAGCCCTGGGATGTCGAGGGACTACAATGAGCAGTTCTTC
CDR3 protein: CASSPGMSRDYNEQFF

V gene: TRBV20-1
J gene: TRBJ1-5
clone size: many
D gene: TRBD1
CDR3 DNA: TGCAGTGCTAGAACCTGGGGACAGGGGTACAATCAGCCCCAGCATTTT
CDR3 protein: CSARTWGQGYNQPQHF

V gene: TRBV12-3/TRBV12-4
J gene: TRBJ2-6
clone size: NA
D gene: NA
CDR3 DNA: TGTGCCAGCACCGGGGGCGGTAGCTCTGGGGCCAACGGCCTGACTTTC
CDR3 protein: CASTGGGSSGANGLTF

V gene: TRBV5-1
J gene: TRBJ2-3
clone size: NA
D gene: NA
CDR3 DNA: TGCGCCAGCAGCTCCCTCTCGGGGGACTTGTCTGATACGCAGTATTTT
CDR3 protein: CASSSLSGDLSDTQYF